Presented here are 26 T cell receptor beta chains from one specimen sequenced in a study of T cell changes during pregnancy in multiple sclerosis. Repertoires were generated with immunoSEQ multiplex PCR, while TCRdb's copy carries only in-frame clones and drops some. The table shows over 60,000 clones, with 95% to 97% occurring only once. Sequencing used CD8+ T cells from peripheral blood mononuclear cells, obtained after pregnancy. Every receptor here comes from a female donor with multiple sclerosis, enrolled in a pregnancy study.

This clone showed up just once. The chain is built from TRBV28 and TRBJ1-5; D is possibly TRBD1 (6 bases). This CDR3 region has 13 residues. CDR1 MDHEN and CDR2 SYDVKM come from the germline V gene. Trimming shortened V by 8 bases and J by 7 bases, and 15 bases separated the two germline ends. In nucleotides, the CDR3 is TGTGCCAGCGGGGGGGGCTACTCGCAGCCCCAGCATTTT. Protein product: CASGGGYSQPQHF.

The CDR3, as DNA: TGTGCCACCAGCAGAGGGCCGGCGGACTACTACGAGCAGTACTTC. Its translation is CATSRGPADYYEQYF. The V call is TRBV15, the J call TRBJ2-7; TRBD2 might be the D (6 bases). V lost 1 base, J lost 3 bases, and 13 bases lay in between. Germline-derived CDR1 and CDR2 are LNHNV and YYDKDF (reference sequence). The CDR3 covers 15 residues.

The chain is built from TRBV15 and TRBJ2-1; 9 bases are shared with TRBD1. Germline values: CDR1 LNHNV, CDR2 YYDKDF (reference sequence). The CDR3 runs 16 residues. J gave up 3 bases and V 2 bases, and 5 bases lay outside the gene matches. CDR3 sequence reads: CATSRLGTGIYNEQFF. Written as DNA, the CDR3 is TGTGCCACCAGCAGACTTGGGACAGGGATCTACAATGAGCAGTTCTTC.

The V and J genes are TRBV7-8 and TRBJ2-7, with TRBD2 identical over 13 bases. The CDR3 loop spans 16 amino acids. With V trimmed by 5 bases and J by 2 bases, 6 bases remained unmatched. Germline V lookup: CDR1 SGHVS, CDR2 FQNEAQ. CDR3 loop: CASSSAGTSGTYEQYF. CDR3 nucleotide sequence: TGTGCCAGCAGCAGCGCCGGGACTAGCGGGACCTACGAGCAGTACTTC.

This chain joins TRBV30 and TRBJ2-1; 8 bases agree with TRBD2. CDR3 length: 13 amino acids. Germline assignment: CDR1 GTSNPN and CDR2 SVGIG (reference sequence). The J segment lost 4 bases and the V segment lost 5 bases, leaving 4 bases of the junction unmatched. CDR3 region: CAWGSGDYNEQFF. DNA of the CDR3: TGTGCCTGGGGTAGCGGGGATTACAATGAGCAGTTCTTC.

J is TRBJ2-1 and V is TRBV7-9; D possibly corresponds to TRBD1 (6 bases). Per the germline V gene, CDR1 is SEHNR and CDR2 is FQNEAQ (reference sequence). V dropped 2 bases and J dropped 4 bases, with 9 bases sitting between them. This CDR3 has 14 amino acids. CDR3 sequence (DNA): TGTGCCAGCAGCTTACGTGGACAGTACAATGAGCAGTTCTTC. This translates into CASSLRGQYNEQFF.

The chain joins TRBV29-1 to TRBJ2-7; no clear D. In germline, CDR1 is SQVTM, CDR2 ANQGSEA. CDR3 length: 12 amino acids. The V end was cut by 3 bases, the J end by 4 bases, with 10 bases between. The chain's CDR3 is CSVEVGGYEQYF. CDR3 DNA: TGCAGCGTTGAGGTCGGCGGATACGAGCAGTACTTC.

This clone was found once. The chain joins TRBV7-9 to TRBJ2-5, with D perhaps TRBD2 (5 bases). This CDR3 has 16 amino acids. Germline V lookup: CDR1 SEHNR, CDR2 FQNEAQ (reference sequence). Trimming took 5 bases from V and 2 from J, leaving 18 bases between them. In nucleotides, the CDR3 is TGTGCCAGCAGCCCTTATGGCGTGGGAGCACAAGAGACCCAGTACTTC. It specifies CASSPYGVGAQETQYF.

This clone was counted once. The chain carries TRBV4-2 and TRBJ2-3, with TRBD2 matching over 12 bases. Germline V gives CDR1 LGHNA, CDR2 YNFKEQ. The trim removed 0 bases at V and 2 bases at J, leaving 9 bases unmatched. The CDR3 runs to 19 residues. CDR3 sequence: CASSQDYSGLAGPTDTQYF. The DNA of the CDR3 is TGTGCCAGCAGCCAAGATTATTCTGGACTAGCGGGACCCACAGATACGCAGTATTTT.

This chain connects TRBV19 to TRBJ1-5, with D unresolved. Trimming took off 8 bases at V and 2 bases at J, with 22 bases between the two ends. CDR3 length: 17 residues. Per germline, CDR1 LNHDA and CDR2 SQIVND (reference sequence). CDR3 region: CASPPPRTEIGNQPQHF. The CDR3 DNA reads as TGTGCCAGTCCCCCGCCGAGAACGGAGATTGGCAATCAGCCCCAGCATTTT.

V and J are TRBV2 and TRBJ1-4; D ambiguous. This CDR3 contains 15 residues. Germline V gene data show CDR1 as SNHLY and CDR2 as FYNNEI. V gave up 4 bases and J gave up 5 bases, with 14 bases separating them. CDR3 sequence reads: CASSVPPESNEKLFF. The DNA of the CDR3 is TGTGCCAGCAGTGTCCCCCCAGAATCAAATGAAAAACTGTTTTTT.

The V and J genes are TRBV4-1 and TRBJ2-7; 8 bases line up with TRBD1. CDR3 length: 14 amino acids. J lost 5 bases, V lost 1 base, and 4 bases had no gene match. Germline V gives CDR1 MGHRA, CDR2 YSYEKL. Written as DNA, the CDR3 is TGCGCCAGCAGCCAAGGGACAGGGACCAACGAGCAGTACTTC. Its translation is CASSQGTGTNEQYF.

The rearrangement uses TRBV2 and TRBJ2-3; D is unresolved. This CDR3 is 14 amino acids long. Trimming stripped 4 bases from V and 4 bases from J, with 12 bases between. Looked up from germline, CDR1 is SNHLY and CDR2 is FYNNEI. The chain's CDR3 is CASSGGLGADTQYF. The CDR3 nucleotides are TGTGCCAGCAGTGGTGGGCTTGGTGCAGATACGCAGTATTTT.

This chain joins TRBV4-1 and TRBJ2-7; D may be TRBD2 (5 bases). The CDR3 runs 13 residues. Germline CDR1 MGHRA, CDR2 YSYEKL. The V end lost 9 bases, the J end lost 2 bases, and 14 bases lay between the germline ends. The CDR3 bases are TGCGCCAGTAGTCCGGGAAAGACCTACGAGCAGTACTTC. Residues: CASSPGKTYEQYF.

V gene TRBV6-8 combines with J gene TRBJ2-7; TRBD2 matches at 9 bases. Germline lookup yields CDR1 MNHGY and CDR2 SAAAGT. With V trimmed by 2 bases and J by 4 bases, 3 bases remained unmatched. The CDR3 length is 14 residues. The CDR3 sequence: CASSYGTSQYEQYF. CDR3 bases: TGTGCCAGCAGTTACGGGACTAGCCAATACGAGCAGTACTTC.

The chain links TRBV2 to TRBJ2-7; 8 bases align to TRBD1. The junction had 4 bases not matched to a gene; V was cut back by 1 base and J by 2 bases. The germline V gene encodes CDR1 SNHLY and CDR2 FYNNEI. The CDR3 consists of 15 residues. In DNA form, the CDR3 reads TGTGCCAGCAGTGAAGTTGGACAGGGCACCTACGAGCAGTACTTC. It yields the protein CASSEVGQGTYEQYF.

This chain links TRBV5-1 with TRBJ1-1; no clear D. Trimming shortened V by 4 bases and J by 2 bases, and 9 bases separated the two germline ends. Germline loops: CDR1 SGHRS, CDR2 YFSETQ. This CDR3 region has 13 residues. This CDR3 reads CASSGGENTEAFF. DNA of the CDR3: TGCGCCAGCAGCGGCGGAGAAAACACTGAAGCTTTCTTT.

As regards this clone: One end of the junction is discordant with germline, which a read error may explain. CDR3 protein: CASSLTVAETETQYF. CDR3 coding DNA: TGTGCTAGCAGCTTAACGGTAGCGGAGACAGAGACCCAGTACTTC. This chain uses TRBV7-7 with TRBJ2-5; TRBD2 might be the D (6 bases). The length of the CDR3 is 15 residues. Germline values: CDR1 SSHAT, CDR2 FNYEAQ (reference sequence). The full variable domain, completed using reference TRBV7-7 and TRBJ2-5, is GAGVSQSPRYKVTKRGQDVTLRCDPISSHATLYWYQQALGQGPEFLTYFNYEAQPDKSGLPSDRFSAERPEGSISTLTIQRTEQRDSAMYRCASSLTVAETETQYFGPGTRLLVL.

The chain recombines TRBV7-9 with TRBJ2-2; TRBD1 matches at 8 bases. The CDR3 runs to 15 residues. From germline, CDR1 is SEHNR and CDR2 FQNEAQ (reference sequence). With V trimmed by 4 bases and J by 6 bases, 7 bases remained unmatched. The CDR3 bases are TGTGCCAGCAGCTCTCACCGGACAGGGCCCGGGGAGCTGTTTTTT. Translation: CASSSHRTGPGELFF.

The J gene is TRBJ2-2, the V gene TRBV5-4, with TRBD2 as a possible D gene (5 bases). Trimming removed 5 bases from V and 8 bases from J, with 13 bases in between. From germline, CDR1 is SGHNT and CDR2 YYREEE (reference sequence). The CDR3 runs to 13 residues. DNA of the CDR3: TGTGCCAGCAGTCCGGGGATTACTGGGGAGCTGTTTTTT. Translated, it gives CASSPGITGELFF.

The chain employs TRBV7-9 and TRBJ2-2; D perhaps matches TRBD1 (6 bases). CDR1 SEHNR and CDR2 FQNEAQ come from the germline V gene (reference sequence). V was shortened by 6 bases and J by 5 bases, with 16 bases between the two germline ends. This CDR3 region has 15 residues. CDR3 amino acids: CASRSTSGETGELFF. Here the CDR3 DNA reads TGTGCCAGCAGATCTACCTCAGGGGAAACCGGGGAGCTGTTTTTT.

V usage is TRBV4-2 and J usage is TRBJ2-7, with D maybe TRBD2 (7 bases). Trimming shortened V by 0 bases and J by 2 bases, and 17 bases separated the two germline ends. Germline loops: CDR1 LGHNA, CDR2 YNFKEQ. This CDR3 region has 17 residues. CDR3 bases: TGTGCCAGCAGCCAAGAAGGGGGGGCTAGCGCCCCCTACGAGCAGTACTTC. Its translation is CASSQEGGASAPYEQYF.

The gene calls are TRBV28 and TRBJ2-7; 8 nucleotides line up with TRBD1. Germline loops: CDR1 MDHEN, CDR2 SYDVKM. This CDR3 comprises 13 residues. Losses at the gene ends were 4 bases for V and 7 bases for J; bases not matched to a gene: 6. The CDR3 spells CASSYQGAGEQYF. CDR3 DNA sequence: TGTGCCAGCAGTTACCAGGGGGCGGGGGAGCAGTACTTC.

CDR3 sequence reads: CATLDSAGSYNEQFF. The CDR3 DNA reads TGTGCCACCCTGGATAGCGCAGGCTCCTACAATGAGCAGTTCTTC. This chain links TRBV10-3 with TRBJ2-1; TRBD2 might be the D (5 bases). CDR1 is ENHRY, CDR2 SYGVKD, per germline. V lost 10 bases and J lost 0, with 16 bases in between. The CDR3 extends over 15 amino acids.

This chain links TRBV13 with TRBJ2-7; TRBD2 aligns across 12 bases. The V gene's germline CDR1 is PRHDT and CDR2 FYEKMQ (reference sequence). The CDR3 consists of 19 residues. The junction had 13 bases not matched to a gene; V was cut back by 0 bases and J by 4 bases. The CDR3 is CASSLGSTASGRAVYEQYF. In nucleotides, the CDR3 is TGTGCCAGCAGCTTAGGGTCTACGGCTAGCGGGAGGGCCGTATACGAGCAGTACTTC. Combining the CDR3 with reference TRBV13 and TRBJ2-7 gives the whole variable domain AAGVIQSPRHLIKEKRETATLKCYPIPRHDTVYWYQQGPGQDPQFLISFYEKMQSDKGSIPDRFSAQQFSDYHSELNMSSLELGDSALYFCASSLGSTASGRAVYEQYFGPGTRLTVT.

The rearrangement uses TRBV19 and TRBJ2-2; D is possibly TRBD1 (6 bases). The CDR3 loop spans 15 amino acids. Trimming cost V 5 bases and J 3 bases, with 13 bases left between them. The V gene's germline CDR1 is LNHDA and CDR2 SQIVND (reference sequence). The CDR3 bases are TGTGCCAGTAGTCAGGGGAATGGGTACACCGGGGAGCTGTTTTTT. It encodes CASSQGNGYTGELFF.